This TCR beta chain was captured in a study of CD8+ T cells in alopecia areata. Study as a whole: Treatment ran 6 to 18 months, with 6 months of follow-up afterward.

The treatment here: oral pan-JAK inhibitor, 5-10 mg twice daily. Trimming cost V 7 bases and J 5 bases, with 15 bases left between them. In germline, CDR1 is SGHVS, CDR2 FQNEAQ. This CDR3 is 14 amino acids long. Reverse transcribed after extraction, RNA yielded cDNA as the sequencing template. Only in-frame clones appear in the TCRdb table, and some are missing; sequencing was by immunoSEQ multiplex PCR. The top ten clones hold over 0.85% of a sample with about 150,000 clones, approximately 65% of them seen once. The sequence derives from a human donor with alopecia areata. The chain is built from TRBV7-8 and TRBJ1-5, with D possibly TRBD1 on 5 matching bases. Sample: CD4+ T cells sorted from blood, taken at week 4, from a patient treated with tofacitinib. The CDR3 coding sequence is TGTGCCAGCACCTCGGACACCCCGGATCAGCCCCAGCATTTT. It encodes CASTSDTPDQPQHF.